The T cell receptor beta chain described here comes from a study of control samples from healthy donors and cancer patients. Some clones are missing from TCRdb's copy, which holds only in-frame ones; the method was immunoSEQ multiplex PCR. Of approximately 150,000 clones listed, roughly nine tenths are singletons. This CDR3 has 13 residues. CDR1 SNHLY and CDR2 FYNNEI come from the germline V gene. V lost 8 bases to trimming and J lost 3 bases, with 10 bases between them. The clonotype originates from a man between 50 and 59 years old with head and neck cancer. Sequenced sample: PBMCs. This chain joins TRBV2 and TRBJ2-2, with a tentative D call TRBD1 (5 bases). The CDR3 reads CASGREYTGELFF. DNA for the CDR3: TGTGCCAGCGGCAGGGAATACACCGGGGAGCTGTTTTTT.